This T cell receptor (beta chain) was sequenced for a study of T-cell reconstitution after alpha-beta-depleted transplantation in children. The germline gives CDR1 SGHAT, CDR2 FQDESV (reference sequence). V was clipped by 5 bases and J by 1 base; unmatched bases: 16. The CDR3 is 19 amino acids. This clonotype was picked up many times. Unique molecular identifiers were used in preparing the TCRbeta library. From the PCR reads, TCRdb called clonotypes with MiXCR, one entry per CDR3 protein. The table includes approximately 390,000 distinct CDR3 sequences, roughly a tenth detected once. Specimen: PBMCs from the stem cell graft donor, collected from the stem cell graft. The receptor's source is a human donor who donated a stem cell graft to a child with acute myeloid leukemia. The genes are TRBV11-1 and TRBJ1-5; 8 nucleotides agree with TRBD1. As DNA, the CDR3 is TGTGCCAGCAGCCATTGGGGTGGCCAGGGGGCGGAGAGCAATCAGCCCCAGCATTTT. Translated, it gives CASSHWGGQGAESNQPQHF.